Described below is a single T cell receptor beta chain sequence and its context. The target antigen is unknown. The junction departs from germline at one end; a sequencing error may be responsible. This sample was taken from a study of identical twins. MiXCR, applied by TCRdb to the 5' RACE reads, yields one record per CDR3 protein. The table records 1.5 million to 2 million distinct CDR3 sequences, less than 35% of them present only once. Per germline, CDR1 DFQATT and CDR2 SNEGSKA (reference sequence). CDR3 length equals 11 residues. Broader study findings: For out-of-frame beta sequences, excess twin sharing was weaker. In drawing conclusions, the study used cross-sectional statistical analysis and did not follow the same donors. Fewer insertions characterized abundant cord blood beta clonotypes, whereas memory repertoires showed none. Twin pairs' shared out-of-frame alpha sequences were enriched in low generation probability.

Material for sequencing was cord blood. The chain has TRBV20-1 and TRBJ2-3, with a tentative D call TRBD2 (5 bases). This TCR was recovered from a newborn girl in good health. CDR3 sequence reads: CSEAEGDTRYF. The CDR3 DNA reads TGCAGTGAGGCAGAGGGAGATACGCGGTATTTT.